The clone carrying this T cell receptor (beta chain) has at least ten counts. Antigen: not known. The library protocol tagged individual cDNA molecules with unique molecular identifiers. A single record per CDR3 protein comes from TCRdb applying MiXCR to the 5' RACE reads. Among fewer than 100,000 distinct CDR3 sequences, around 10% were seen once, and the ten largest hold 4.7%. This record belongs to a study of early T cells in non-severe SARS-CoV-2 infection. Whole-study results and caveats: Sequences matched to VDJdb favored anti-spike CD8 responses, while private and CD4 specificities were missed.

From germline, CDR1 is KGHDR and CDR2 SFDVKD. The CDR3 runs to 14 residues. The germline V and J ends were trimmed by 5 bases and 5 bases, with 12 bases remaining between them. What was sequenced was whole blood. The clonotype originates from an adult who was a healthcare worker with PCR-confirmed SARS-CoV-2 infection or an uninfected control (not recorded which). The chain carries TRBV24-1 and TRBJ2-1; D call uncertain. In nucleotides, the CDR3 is TGTGCCACCAGTGGTCCCGGGCAAAACAATGAGCAGTTCTTC. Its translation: CATSGPGQNNEQFF.